Described below is a single T cell receptor (beta chain) sequence and its context. This entry belongs to a study of tumor-infiltrating lymphocytes in oesophageal squamous cell carcinoma. Germline V gives CDR1 SGHRS, CDR2 YFSETQ. CDR3 length equals 12 residues. TCRdb reprocessed the PCR reads via MiXCR and lists one record per CDR3 protein. The sample has under 20,000 distinct CDR3 sequences, 40% to 55% seen once. Sequencing used normal esophageal tissue next to the tumor. The source of this sequence is a female donor with esophageal squamous cell carcinoma. V usage is TRBV5-1 and J usage is TRBJ2-6, with D uncertain. Near its end, the DNA agrees better with TRBJ2-7, so the J call may be wrong. The CDR3 spells CASSFNAGEQYF. DNA of the CDR3: TGCGCCAGCAGCTTCAACGCAGGTGAGCAGTACTTC.